This entry concerns a single T cell receptor beta chain. Within the sample, other DNA sequences also encode this same CDR3. The data originate from a study of glioma-infiltrating T cells after dendritic cell vaccination. Here immunoSEQ multiplex PCR was the method, and the copy in TCRdb shows in-frame clones only, minus some. The sample yields under 130,000 clones, 81% seen once. Patients had residual fresh-frozen tumor tissue and more than two years of survival data. Germline loops: CDR1 SGHAT, CDR2 FQDESV (reference sequence). The CDR3 runs 13 residues. V was shortened by 2 bases and J by 0 bases, with 4 bases between the two germline ends.

This specimen was blood, taken before dendritic cell vaccination. The chain is built from TRBV11-1 and TRBJ1-1; D is uncertain. This TCR was recovered from a human donor with glioblastoma. The CDR3 DNA sequence: TGTGCCAGCAGCTTACCAGTGAACACTGAAGCTTTCTTT. Amino acid sequence: CASSLPVNTEAFF.